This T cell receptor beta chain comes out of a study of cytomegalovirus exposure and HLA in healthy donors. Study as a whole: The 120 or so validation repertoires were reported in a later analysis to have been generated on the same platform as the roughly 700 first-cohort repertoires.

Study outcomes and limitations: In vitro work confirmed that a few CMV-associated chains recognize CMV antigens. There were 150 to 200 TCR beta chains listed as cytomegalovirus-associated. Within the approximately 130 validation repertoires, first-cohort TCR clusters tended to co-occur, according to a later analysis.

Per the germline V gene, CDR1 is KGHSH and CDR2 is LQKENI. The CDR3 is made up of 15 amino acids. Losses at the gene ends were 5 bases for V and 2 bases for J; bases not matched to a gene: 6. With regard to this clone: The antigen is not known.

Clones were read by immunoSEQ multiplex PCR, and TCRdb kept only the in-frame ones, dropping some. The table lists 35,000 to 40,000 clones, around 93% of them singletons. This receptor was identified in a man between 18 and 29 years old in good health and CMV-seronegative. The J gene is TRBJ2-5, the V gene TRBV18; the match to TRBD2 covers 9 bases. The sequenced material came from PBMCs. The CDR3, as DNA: TGTGCCAGCTCAACCCGACTAGCGGATCAAGAGACCCAGTACTTC. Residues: CASSTRLADQETQYF.